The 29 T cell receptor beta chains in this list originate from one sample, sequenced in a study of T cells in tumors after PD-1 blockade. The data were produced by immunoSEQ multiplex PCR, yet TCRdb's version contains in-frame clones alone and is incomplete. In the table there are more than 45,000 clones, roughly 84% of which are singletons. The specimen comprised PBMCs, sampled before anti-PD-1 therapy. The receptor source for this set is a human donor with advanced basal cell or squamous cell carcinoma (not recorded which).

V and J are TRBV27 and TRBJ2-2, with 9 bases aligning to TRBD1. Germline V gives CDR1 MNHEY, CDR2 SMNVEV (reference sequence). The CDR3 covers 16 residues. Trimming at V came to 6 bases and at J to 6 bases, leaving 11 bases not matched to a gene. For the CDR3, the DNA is TGTGCCAGCAGGATACAGGGGGCTACTTTTTCCGGGGAGCTGTTTTTT. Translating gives CASRIQGATFSGELFF.

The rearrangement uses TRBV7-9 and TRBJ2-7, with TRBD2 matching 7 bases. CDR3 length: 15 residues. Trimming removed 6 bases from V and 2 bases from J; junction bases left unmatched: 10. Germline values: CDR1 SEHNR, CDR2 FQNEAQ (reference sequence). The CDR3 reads CASRGPGLYAYEQYF. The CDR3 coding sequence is TGTGCCAGCAGGGGTCCGGGACTATACGCCTACGAGCAGTACTTC.

The CDR3 sequence: CASSLAGPNEKLFF. As DNA, the CDR3 is TGTGCCAGCAGCTTAGCGGGGCCTAATGAAAAACTGTTTTTT. The chain recombines TRBV13 with TRBJ1-4; D perhaps matches TRBD1 (5 bases). Germline-derived CDR1 and CDR2 are PRHDT and FYEKMQ (reference sequence). The CDR3 loop spans 14 amino acids. V was pared by 1 base and J by 3 bases, with 6 bases between. Drawing the rest from reference TRBV13 and TRBJ1-4, the complete variable domain is AAGVIQSPRHLIKEKRETATLKCYPIPRHDTVYWYQQGPGQDPQFLISFYEKMQSDKGSIPDRFSAQQFSDYHSELNMSSLELGDSALYFCASSLAGPNEKLFFGSGTQLSVL.

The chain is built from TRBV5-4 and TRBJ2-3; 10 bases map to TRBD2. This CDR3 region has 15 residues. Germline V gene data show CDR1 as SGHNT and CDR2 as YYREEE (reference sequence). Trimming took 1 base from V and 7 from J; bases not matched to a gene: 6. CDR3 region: CASSLRSGGGNTQYF. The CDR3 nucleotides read TGTGCCAGCAGCTTGAGGAGCGGGGGGGGGAATACGCAGTATTTT.

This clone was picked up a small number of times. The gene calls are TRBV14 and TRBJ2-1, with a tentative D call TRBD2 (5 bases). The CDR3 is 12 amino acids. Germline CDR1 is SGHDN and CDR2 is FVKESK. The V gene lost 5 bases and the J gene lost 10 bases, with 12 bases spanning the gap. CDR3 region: CASSGDRREQFF. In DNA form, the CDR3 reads TGTGCCAGCAGCGGTGACCGGAGGGAGCAGTTCTTC.

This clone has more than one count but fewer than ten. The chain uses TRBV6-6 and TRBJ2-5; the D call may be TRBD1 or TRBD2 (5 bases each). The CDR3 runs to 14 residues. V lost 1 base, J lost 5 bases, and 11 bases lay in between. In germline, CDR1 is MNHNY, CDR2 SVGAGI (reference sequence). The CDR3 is CASSYLRGAETQYF. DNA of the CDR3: TGTGCCAGCAGTTACTTACGGGGCGCGGAGACCCAGTACTTC.

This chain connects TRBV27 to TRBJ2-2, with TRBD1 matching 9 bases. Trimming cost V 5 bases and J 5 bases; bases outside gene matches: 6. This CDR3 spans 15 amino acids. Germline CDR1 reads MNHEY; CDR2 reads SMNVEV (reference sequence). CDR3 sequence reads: CASSPTGGRTGELFF. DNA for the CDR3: TGTGCCAGCAGTCCCACAGGGGGCAGAACCGGGGAGCTGTTTTTT.

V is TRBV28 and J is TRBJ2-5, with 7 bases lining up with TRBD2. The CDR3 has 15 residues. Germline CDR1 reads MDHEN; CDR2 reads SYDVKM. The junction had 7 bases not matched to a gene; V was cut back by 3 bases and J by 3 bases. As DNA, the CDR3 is TGTGCCAGCAGTTTTATCGCTAGCGGTAAAGAGACCCAGTACTTC. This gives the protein CASSFIASGKETQYF.

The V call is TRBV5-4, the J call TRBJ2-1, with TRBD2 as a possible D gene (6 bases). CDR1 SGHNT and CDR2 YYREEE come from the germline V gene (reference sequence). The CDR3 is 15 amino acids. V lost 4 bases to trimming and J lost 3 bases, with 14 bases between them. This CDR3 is CASSTRDLNYNEQFF. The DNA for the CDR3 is TGTGCCAGCAGCACCCGGGACTTAAACTACAATGAGCAGTTCTTC.

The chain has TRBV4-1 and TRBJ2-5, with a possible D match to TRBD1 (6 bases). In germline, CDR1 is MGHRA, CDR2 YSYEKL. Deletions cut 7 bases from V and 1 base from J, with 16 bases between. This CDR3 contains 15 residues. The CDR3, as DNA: TGCGCCAGCACCCCAGACCGGACAGTCCAAGAGACCCAGTACTTC. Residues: CASTPDRTVQETQYF.

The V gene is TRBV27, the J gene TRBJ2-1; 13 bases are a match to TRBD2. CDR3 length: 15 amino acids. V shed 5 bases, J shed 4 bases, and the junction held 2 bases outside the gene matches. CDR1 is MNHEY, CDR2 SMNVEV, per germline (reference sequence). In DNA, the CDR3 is TGTGCCAGCAGTCTGGGACTAGCGGGATACAATGAGCAGTTCTTC. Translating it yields CASSLGLAGYNEQFF.

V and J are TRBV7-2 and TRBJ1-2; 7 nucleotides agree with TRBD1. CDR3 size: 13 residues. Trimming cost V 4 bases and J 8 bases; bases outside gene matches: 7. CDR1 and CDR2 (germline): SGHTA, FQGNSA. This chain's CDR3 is CASSSPRGSGYTF. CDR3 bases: TGTGCCAGCAGCTCCCCCAGGGGGTCAGGCTACACCTTC.

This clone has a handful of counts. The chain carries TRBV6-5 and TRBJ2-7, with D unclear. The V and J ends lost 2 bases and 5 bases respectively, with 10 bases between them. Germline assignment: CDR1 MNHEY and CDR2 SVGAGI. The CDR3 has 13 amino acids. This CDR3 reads CASSYTSGNEQYF. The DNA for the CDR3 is TGTGCCAGCAGTTACACTTCCGGCAACGAGCAGTACTTC.

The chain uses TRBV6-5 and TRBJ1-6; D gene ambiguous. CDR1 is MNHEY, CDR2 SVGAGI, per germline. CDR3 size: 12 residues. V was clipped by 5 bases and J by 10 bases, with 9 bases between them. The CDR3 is CASSQHRSPLHF. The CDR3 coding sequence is TGTGCCAGCAGTCAACATCGGTCACCCCTCCACTTT.

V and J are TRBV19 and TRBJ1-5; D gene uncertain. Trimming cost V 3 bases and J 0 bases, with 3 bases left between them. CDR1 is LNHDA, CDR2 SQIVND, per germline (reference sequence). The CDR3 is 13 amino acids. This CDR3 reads CASSMDSNQPQHF. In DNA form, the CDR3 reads TGTGCCAGTAGTATGGATAGCAATCAGCCCCAGCATTTT.

The DNA of the CDR3 is TGCGCCAGCAGCCAAGATCCGGGGGTAGCCAAAAACATTCAGTACTTC. Its protein is CASSQDPGVAKNIQYF. J is TRBJ2-4 and V is TRBV4-1, with D possibly TRBD2 on 6 matching bases. Trimming stripped 0 bases from V and 0 bases from J, with 9 bases between. Looked up from germline, CDR1 is MGHRA and CDR2 is YSYEKL. This CDR3 has 16 amino acids.

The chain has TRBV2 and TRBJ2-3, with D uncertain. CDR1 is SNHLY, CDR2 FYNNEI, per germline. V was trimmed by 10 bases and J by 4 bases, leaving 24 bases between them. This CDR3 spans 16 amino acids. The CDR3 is CANPPRPDPPPDTQYF. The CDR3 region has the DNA TGTGCCAACCCCCCCCGGCCGGACCCCCCCCCAGATACGCAGTATTTT.

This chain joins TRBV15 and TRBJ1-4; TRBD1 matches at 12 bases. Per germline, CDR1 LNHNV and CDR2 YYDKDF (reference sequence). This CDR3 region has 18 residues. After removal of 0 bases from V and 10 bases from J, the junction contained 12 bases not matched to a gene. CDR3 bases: TGTGCCACCAGCAGAGATTCCGCCTGGGACAGGGGGCAAGGAAAACTGTTTTTT. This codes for CATSRDSAWDRGQGKLFF.

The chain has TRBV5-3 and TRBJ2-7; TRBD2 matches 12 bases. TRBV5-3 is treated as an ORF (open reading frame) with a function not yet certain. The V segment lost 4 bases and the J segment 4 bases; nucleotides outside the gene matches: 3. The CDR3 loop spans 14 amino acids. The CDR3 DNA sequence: TGTGCCAGAAGCAAGACTAGCGGGAGATACGAGCAGTACTTC. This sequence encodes CARSKTSGRYEQYF.

As DNA, the CDR3 is TGTGCCAGCAGCCCAAGCGGGGCGGAACTCTACAATGAGCAGTTCTTC. Translating it yields CASSPSGAELYNEQFF. This chain uses TRBV13 with TRBJ2-1; 7 bases match TRBD2. The CDR3 extends over 16 amino acids. Germline V gives CDR1 PRHDT, CDR2 FYEKMQ (reference sequence). The V segment lost 5 bases and the J segment 3 bases; nucleotides outside the gene matches: 10.

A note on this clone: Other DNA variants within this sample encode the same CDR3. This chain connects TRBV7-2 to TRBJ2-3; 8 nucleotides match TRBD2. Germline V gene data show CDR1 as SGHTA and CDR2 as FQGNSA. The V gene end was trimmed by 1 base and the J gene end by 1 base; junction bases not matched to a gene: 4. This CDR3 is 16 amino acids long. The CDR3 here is CASSLEGRGGTDTQYF. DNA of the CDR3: TGTGCCAGCAGCTTAGAGGGGCGGGGGGGCACAGATACGCAGTATTTT.

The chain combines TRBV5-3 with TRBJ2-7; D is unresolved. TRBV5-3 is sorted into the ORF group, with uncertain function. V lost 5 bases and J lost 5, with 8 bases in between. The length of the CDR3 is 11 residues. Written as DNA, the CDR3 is TGTGCCAGAAGTCCAACGCACGAGCAGTACTTC. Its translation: CARSPTHEQYF.

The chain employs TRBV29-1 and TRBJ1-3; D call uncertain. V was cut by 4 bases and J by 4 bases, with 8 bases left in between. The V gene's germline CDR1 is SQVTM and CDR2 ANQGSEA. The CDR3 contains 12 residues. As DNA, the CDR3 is TGCAGCGTTGTTGGGGTCGGAAACACCATATATTTT. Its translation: CSVVGVGNTIYF.

CDR3 DNA sequence: TGTGCCAGCAGCCTAAGCGGGAGCACCGGGGAGCTGTTTTTT. Amino acids: CASSLSGSTGELFF. V and J are TRBV6-6 and TRBJ2-2; the match to TRBD2 covers 8 bases. J lost 4 bases, V lost 6 bases, and 4 bases had no gene match. There are 14 residues in the CDR3. CDR1 MNHNY and CDR2 SVGAGI come from the germline V gene (reference sequence).

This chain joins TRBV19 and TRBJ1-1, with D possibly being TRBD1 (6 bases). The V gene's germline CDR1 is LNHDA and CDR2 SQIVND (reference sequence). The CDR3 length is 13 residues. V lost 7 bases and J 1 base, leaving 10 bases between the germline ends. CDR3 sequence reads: CASTWTANTEAFF. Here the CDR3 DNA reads TGTGCCAGTACCTGGACAGCGAACACTGAAGCTTTCTTT. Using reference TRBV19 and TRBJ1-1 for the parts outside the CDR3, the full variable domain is DGGITQSPKYLFRKEGQNVTLSCEQNLNHDAMYWYRQDPGQGLRLIYYSQIVNDFQKGDIAEGYSVSREKKESFPLTVTSAQKNPTAFYLCASTWTANTEAFFGQGTRLTVV.

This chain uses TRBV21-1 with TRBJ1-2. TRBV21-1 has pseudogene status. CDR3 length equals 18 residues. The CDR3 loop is CASSKGELRGSSIGGYTF. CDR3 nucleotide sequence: TGTGCCAGCAGCAAAGGGGAGTTGCGGGGCAGTTCGATTGGTGGCTACACCTTC.

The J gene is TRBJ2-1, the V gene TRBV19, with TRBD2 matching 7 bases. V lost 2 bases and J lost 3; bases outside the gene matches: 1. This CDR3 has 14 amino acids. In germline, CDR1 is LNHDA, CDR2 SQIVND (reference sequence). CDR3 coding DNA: TGTGCCAGTAGTATAACGGGGGGCTACAATGAGCAGTTCTTC. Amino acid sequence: CASSITGGYNEQFF.

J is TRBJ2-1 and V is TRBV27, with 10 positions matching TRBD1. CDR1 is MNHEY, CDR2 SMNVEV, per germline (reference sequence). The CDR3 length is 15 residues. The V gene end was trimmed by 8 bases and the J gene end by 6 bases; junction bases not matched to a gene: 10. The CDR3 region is CASYETGGPRNEQFF. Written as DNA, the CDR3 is TGTGCCAGCTATGAGACAGGGGGCCCTCGCAATGAGCAGTTCTTC.

The CDR3 region has the DNA TGTGCCAGCAGTTCGACGACAGGGTACGGGGCCAACGTCCTGACTTTC. Amino acids: CASSSTTGYGANVLTF. This chain joins TRBV28 and TRBJ2-6; TRBD1 matches 7 bases. V lost 4 bases and J lost 4; bases outside the gene matches: 7. Germline CDR1 and CDR2: MDHEN and SYDVKM. The CDR3 sequence is 16 residues long. Based on the CDR3 plus reference TRBV28 and TRBJ2-6, the full variable domain is DVKVTQSSRYLVKRTGEKVFLECVQDMDHENMFWYRQDPGLGLRLIYFSYDVKMKEKGDIPEGYSVSREKKERFSLILESASTNQTSMYLCASSSTTGYGANVLTFGAGSRLTVL.